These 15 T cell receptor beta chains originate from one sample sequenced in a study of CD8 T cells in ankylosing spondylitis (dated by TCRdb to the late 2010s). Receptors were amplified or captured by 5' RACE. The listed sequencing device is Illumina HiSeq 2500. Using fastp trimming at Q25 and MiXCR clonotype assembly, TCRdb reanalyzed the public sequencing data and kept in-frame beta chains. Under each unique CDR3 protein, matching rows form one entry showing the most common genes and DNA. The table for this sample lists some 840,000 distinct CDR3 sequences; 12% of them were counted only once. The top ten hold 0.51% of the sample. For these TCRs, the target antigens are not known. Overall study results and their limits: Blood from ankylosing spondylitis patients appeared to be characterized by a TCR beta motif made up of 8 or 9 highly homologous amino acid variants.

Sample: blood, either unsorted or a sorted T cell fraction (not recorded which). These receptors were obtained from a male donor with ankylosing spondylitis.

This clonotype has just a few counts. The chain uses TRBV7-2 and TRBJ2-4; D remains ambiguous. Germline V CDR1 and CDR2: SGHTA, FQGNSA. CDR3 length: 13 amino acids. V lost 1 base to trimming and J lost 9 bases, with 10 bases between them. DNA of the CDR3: TGTGCCAGCAGCTTAGAGGTGGTCCTCATTCAGTACTTC. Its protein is CASSLEVVLIQYF.

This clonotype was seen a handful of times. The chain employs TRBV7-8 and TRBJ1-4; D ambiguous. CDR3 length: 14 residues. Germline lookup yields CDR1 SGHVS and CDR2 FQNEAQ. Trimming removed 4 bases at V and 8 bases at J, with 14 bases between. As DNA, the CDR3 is TGTGCCAGCAGCTCCCTGCGAAGGAGCGAAAAACTGTTTTTT. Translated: CASSSLRRSEKLFF.

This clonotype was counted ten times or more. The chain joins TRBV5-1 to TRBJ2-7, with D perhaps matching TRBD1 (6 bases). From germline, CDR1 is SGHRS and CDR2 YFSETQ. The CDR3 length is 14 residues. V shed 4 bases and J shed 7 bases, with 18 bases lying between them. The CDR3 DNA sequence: TGCGCCAGCAGCCTCCGGGCAGGGGCCGGAGAGCAGTACTTC. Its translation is CASSLRAGAGEQYF. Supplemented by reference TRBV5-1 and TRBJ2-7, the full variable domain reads KAGVTQTPRYLIKTRGQQVTLSCSPISGHRSVSWYQQTPGQGLQFLFEYFSETQRNKGNFPGRFSGRQFSNSRSEMNVSTLELGDSALYLCASSLRAGAGEQYFGPGTRLTVT.

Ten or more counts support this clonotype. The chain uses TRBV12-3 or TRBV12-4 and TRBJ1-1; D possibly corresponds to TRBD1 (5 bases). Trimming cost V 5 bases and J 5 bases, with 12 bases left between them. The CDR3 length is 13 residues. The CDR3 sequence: CASSQESGTEAFF. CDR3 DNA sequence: TGTGCCAGCAGTCAAGAGTCAGGGACTGAAGCTTTCTTT.

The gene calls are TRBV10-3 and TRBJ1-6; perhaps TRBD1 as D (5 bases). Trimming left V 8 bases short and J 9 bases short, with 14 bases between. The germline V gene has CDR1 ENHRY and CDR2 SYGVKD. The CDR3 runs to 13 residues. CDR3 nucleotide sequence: TGTGCCATCTGGCAGGGTACGATTTCACCCCTCCACTTT. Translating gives CAIWQGTISPLHF.

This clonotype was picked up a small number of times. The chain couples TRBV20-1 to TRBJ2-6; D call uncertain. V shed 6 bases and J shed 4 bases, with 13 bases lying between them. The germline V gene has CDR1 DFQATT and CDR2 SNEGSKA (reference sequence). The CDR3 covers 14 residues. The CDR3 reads CSAARAPGANVLTF. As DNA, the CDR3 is TGCAGTGCCGCCCGTGCCCCCGGGGCCAACGTCCTGACTTTC.

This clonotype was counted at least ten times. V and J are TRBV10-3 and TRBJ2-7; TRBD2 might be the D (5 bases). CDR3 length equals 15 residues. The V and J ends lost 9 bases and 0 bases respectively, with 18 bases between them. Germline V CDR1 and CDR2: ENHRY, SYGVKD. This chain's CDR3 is CAIQRVSGSSYEQYF. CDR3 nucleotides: TGTGCCATTCAAAGGGTCAGCGGAAGCTCCTACGAGCAGTACTTC.

The CDR3 nucleotides are TGCAGTGGCTCTGACGGGAAGGGTGAAAAACTGTTTTTT. Residues: CSGSDGKGEKLFF. The rearrangement links TRBV20-1 to TRBJ1-4; D is ambiguous. Deletions cut 7 bases from V and 7 bases from J, with 16 bases between. The CDR3 consists of 13 residues. Germline CDR1 reads DFQATT; CDR2 reads SNEGSKA (reference sequence).

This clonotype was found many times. The CDR3 is CASSRTGSYEQYF. CDR3 DNA: TGCGCCAGCAGCCGGACGGGCTCCTACGAGCAGTACTTC. The V gene is TRBV5-1, the J gene TRBJ2-7; D is undetermined. Trimming pared 4 bases from V and 0 bases from J, leaving 8 bases between. Germline-derived CDR1 and CDR2 are SGHRS and YFSETQ. This CDR3 region has 13 residues.

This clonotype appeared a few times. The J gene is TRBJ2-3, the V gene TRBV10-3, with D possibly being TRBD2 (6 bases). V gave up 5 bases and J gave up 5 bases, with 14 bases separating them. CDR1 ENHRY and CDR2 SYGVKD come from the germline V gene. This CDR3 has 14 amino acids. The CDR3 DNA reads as TGTGCCATCAGTCCCGGACTACAAGGAGATACGCAGTATTTT. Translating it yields CAISPGLQGDTQYF.

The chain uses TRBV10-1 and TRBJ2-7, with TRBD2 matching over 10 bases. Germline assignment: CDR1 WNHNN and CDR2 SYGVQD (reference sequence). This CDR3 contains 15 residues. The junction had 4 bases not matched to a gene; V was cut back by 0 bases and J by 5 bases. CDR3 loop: CASSESLAGGHEQYF. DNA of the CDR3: TGCGCCAGCAGTGAGTCGTTAGCGGGAGGCCACGAGCAGTACTTC.

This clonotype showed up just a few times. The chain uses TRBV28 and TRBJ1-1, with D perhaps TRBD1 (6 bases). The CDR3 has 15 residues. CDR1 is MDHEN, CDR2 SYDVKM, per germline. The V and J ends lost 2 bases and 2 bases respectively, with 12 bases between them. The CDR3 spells CASSLPGTQNTEAFF. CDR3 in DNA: TGTGCCAGCAGTTTACCTGGGACACAAAACACTGAAGCTTTCTTT.

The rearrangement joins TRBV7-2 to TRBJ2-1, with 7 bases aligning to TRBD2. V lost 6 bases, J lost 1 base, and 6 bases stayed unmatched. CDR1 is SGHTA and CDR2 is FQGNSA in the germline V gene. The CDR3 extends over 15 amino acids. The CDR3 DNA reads TGTGCCAGCAGTTTTACTAGCGCTTCCTACAATGAGCAGTTCTTC. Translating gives CASSFTSASYNEQFF.

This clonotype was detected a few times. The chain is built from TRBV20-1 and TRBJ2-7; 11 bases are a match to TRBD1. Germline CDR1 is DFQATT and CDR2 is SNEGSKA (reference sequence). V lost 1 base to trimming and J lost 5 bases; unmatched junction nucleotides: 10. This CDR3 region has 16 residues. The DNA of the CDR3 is TGCAGTGCTAGAGCTACAATTGGACAGGGGGCCCACGAGCAGTACTTC. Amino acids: CSARATIGQGAHEQYF.

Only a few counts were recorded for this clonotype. For the CDR3, the DNA is TGCAGCTGGGGGGGGTCGAATTCACCCCTCCACTTT. It translates to CSWGGSNSPLHF. The chain links TRBV20-1 to TRBJ1-6, with D maybe TRBD1 (5 bases). Germline-derived CDR1 and CDR2 are DFQATT and SNEGSKA (reference sequence). The CDR3 covers 12 residues.